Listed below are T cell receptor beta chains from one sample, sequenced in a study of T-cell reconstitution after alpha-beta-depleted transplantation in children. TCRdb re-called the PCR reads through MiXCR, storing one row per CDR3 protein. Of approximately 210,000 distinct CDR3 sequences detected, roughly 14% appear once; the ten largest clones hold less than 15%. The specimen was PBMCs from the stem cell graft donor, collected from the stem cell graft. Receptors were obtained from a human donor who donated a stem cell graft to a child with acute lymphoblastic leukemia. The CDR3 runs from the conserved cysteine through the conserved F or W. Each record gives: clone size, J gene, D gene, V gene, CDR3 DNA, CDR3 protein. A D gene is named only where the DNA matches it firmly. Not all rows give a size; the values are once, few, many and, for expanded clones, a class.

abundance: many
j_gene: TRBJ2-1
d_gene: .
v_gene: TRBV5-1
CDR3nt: TGCGCCAGCAGCTTGGCGGAGGCAGGGGCCTACAATGAGCAGTTCTTC
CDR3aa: CASSLAEAGAYNEQFF

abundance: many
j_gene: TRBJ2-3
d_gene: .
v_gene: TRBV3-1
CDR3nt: TGTGCCAGCAGCCAAGACGGATCAGATACGCAGTATTTT
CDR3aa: CASSQDGSDTQYF

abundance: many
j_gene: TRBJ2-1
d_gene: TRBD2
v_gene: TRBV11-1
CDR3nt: TGTGCCAGCAGCTTTAAGCGGGAGAGGAGTGAGCAGTTCTTC
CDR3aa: CASSFKRERSEQFF

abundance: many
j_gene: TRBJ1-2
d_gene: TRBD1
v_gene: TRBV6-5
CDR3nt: TGTGCCAGCAGCAATACAGGGGACTATGGCTACACCTTC
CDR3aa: CASSNTGDYGYTF

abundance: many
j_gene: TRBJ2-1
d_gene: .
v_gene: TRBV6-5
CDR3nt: TGTGCCAGCAAGGAGCGGTTAAGCTCCTACAATGAGCAGTTCTTC
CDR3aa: CASKERLSSYNEQFF

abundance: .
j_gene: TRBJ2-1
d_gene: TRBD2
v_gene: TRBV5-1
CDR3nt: TGCGCCAGCAGCTTTAGGCTAGCGGGAGTTAATGAGCAGTTCTTC
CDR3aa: CASSFRLAGVNEQFF

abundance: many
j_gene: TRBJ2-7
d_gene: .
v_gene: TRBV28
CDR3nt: TGTGCCAGCAGTTTAAGGGGCTTTAGCGGCTCCGAGCAGTACTTC
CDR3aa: CASSLRGFSGSEQYF

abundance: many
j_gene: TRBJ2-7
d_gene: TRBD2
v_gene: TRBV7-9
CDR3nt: TGTGCCAGCAGCTATAAGGAAAGCGGGAGGGACGAGCAGTACTTC
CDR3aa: CASSYKESGRDEQYF

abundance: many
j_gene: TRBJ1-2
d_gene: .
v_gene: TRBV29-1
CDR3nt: TGCAGCGTTGAAACGGGTAGGAGCCACTATGGCTACACCTTC
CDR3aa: CSVETGRSHYGYTF

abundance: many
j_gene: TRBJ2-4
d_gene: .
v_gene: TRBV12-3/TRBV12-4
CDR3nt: TGTGCCAGCAGTTTAGCGCGAGCAGCCAAAAACATTCAGTACTTC
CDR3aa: CASSLARAAKNIQYF

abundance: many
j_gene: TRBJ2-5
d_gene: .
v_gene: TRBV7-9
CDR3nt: TGTGCCAGCAGCTTAATCGGGGTGCAAGAGACCCAGTACTTC
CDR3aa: CASSLIGVQETQYF

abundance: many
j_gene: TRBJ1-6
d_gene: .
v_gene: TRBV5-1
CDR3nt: TGCGCCAGCAGCTACGCGACATCGAATAGCTCACCCCTCCACTTT
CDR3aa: CASSYATSNSSPLHF

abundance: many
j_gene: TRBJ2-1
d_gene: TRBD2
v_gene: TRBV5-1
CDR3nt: TGCGCCAGCAGCTTGAGAAGTAGCGGGAGGGCCAAGAGTGAGCAGTTCTTC
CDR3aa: CASSLRSSGRAKSEQFF

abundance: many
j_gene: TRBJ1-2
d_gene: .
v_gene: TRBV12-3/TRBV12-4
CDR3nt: TGTGCCAGCAGTCTCGTCCGGGACCTCACCTTC
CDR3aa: CASSLVRDLTF

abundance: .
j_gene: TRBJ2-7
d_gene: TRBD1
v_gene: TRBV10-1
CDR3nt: TGCGCCAGCAGTCCAACAGGGGGCGACCAGTACTTC
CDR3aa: CASSPTGGDQYF

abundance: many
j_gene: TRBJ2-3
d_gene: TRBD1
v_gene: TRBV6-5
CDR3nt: TGTGCCAGCAGTTACGAGGGAGCCGGGACAGTGAGCACAGATACGCAGTATTTT
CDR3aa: CASSYEGAGTVSTDTQYF

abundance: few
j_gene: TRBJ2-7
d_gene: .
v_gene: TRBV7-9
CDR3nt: TGTGCCAGCAGCTTAGCTCGGGGGACCTACTACGAGCAGTACTTC
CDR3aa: CASSLARGTYYEQYF

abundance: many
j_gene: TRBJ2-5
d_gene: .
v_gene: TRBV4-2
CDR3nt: TGTGCCAGCAGCCAAGTCGGGCCCTACCAAGAGACCCAGTACTTC
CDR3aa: CASSQVGPYQETQYF

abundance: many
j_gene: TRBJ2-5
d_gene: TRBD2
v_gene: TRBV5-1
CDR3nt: TGCGCCAGCGGAAACGGGGGGAGTGGGACCCAGTACTTC
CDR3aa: CASGNGGSGTQYF

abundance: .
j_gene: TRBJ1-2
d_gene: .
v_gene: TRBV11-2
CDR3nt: TGTGCCAGCAGCAAAGAGAGGGGGGCATATGGCTACACTTTC
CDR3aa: CASSKERGAYGYTF

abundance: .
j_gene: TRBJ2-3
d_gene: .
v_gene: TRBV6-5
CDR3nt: TGTGCCAGCAGTTACGACTGCACTGGGGGGGATACGCAGTATTTT
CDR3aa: CASSYDCTGGDTQYF